A selection of T cell receptor beta chains follows, all from one sample in a study of OX40 agonist ivuxolimab in advanced cancers. The protocol was immunoSEQ multiplex PCR, while the TCRdb copy is restricted to in-frame clones and leaves out a portion. The repertoire consists of 66,000 or so clones, with about three quarters occurring once and the leading ten covering roughly 1.6%. The sample was CD4+ or CD8+ T cells sorted from blood, taken in a trial of the OX40 agonist ivuxolimab. The source is an adult with an advanced solid tumor such as melanoma, head and neck, liver or kidney cancer. The CDR3 runs from the conserved cysteine through the conserved F or W. D genes are given only for firm matches. Rows give clone size only sometimes, using once, few, many, or a class for an expanded clone.

>14|TRBV7-3|-|once|TRBJ2-5
TGTGCCAGCAGCCCGGCGGTAGCTTCTGAGACCCAGTACTTC
CASSPAVASETQYF
>16|TRBV19|-|-|TRBJ1-4
TGTGCCAGTACCAAACAGCCATGGGGACGGAATGAAAAACTGTTTTTT
CASTKQPWGRNEKLFF
>15|TRBV6-5|TRBD1|-|TRBJ2-7
TGTGCCAGCAGTTACACGACAGGGGGTTCCTACGAGCAGTACTTC
CASSYTTGGSYEQYF
>14|TRBV6-5|TRBD1|-|TRBJ1-2
TGTGCCAGCAGCCGTAGACAGGGGGCACAAGGCTACACCTTC
CASSRRQGAQGYTF
>13|TRBV5-7|-|-|TRBJ1-2
TGTGCCAGCAGCTTGGGGTTTCTATATGGCTACACCTTC
CASSLGFLYGYTF
>15|TRBV18|TRBD1|-|TRBJ1-1
TGTGCCAGCTCACCGGGACAGGGGATGAACACTGAAGCTTTCTTT
CASSPGQGMNTEAFF
>18|TRBV6-1|TRBD1|-|TRBJ2-7
TGTGCCAGCAGTGAATTCAGGACAGGGTCTAGCTACCCCTACGAGCAGTACTTC
CASSEFRTGSSYPYEQYF
>11|TRBV29-1|-|-|TRBJ2-5
TGCAGCGTTGTGGGGATCCAGACCCAGTACTTC
CSVVGIQTQYF
>15|TRBV2|-|-|TRBJ2-2
TGTGCCAGCAGTCGACAGGACATTCGGGTCGGGGAGCTGTTTTTT
CASSRQDIRVGELFF
>15|TRBV5-8|-|few|TRBJ2-1
TGTGCCAGCAGGGTACTAGCTACCTTCCACAATGAGCAGTTCTTC
CASRVLATFHNEQFF